This T cell receptor (beta chain) was identified during a study of cytotoxic CD8 clonotypes in ibrutinib-treated CLL. Findings and limits, study-wide: Samples from sustained-remission and progressing patients were taken at different times.

Comment on this clone: The antigen is undetermined.

The germline V gene encodes CDR1 MNHEY and CDR2 SMNVEV (reference sequence). The CDR3 is 16 residues long. Trimming took 6 bases from V and 3 from J; bases not matched to a gene: 9. The table came from immunoSEQ multiplex PCR; TCRdb's copy has only in-frame clones and leaves some out. Among fewer than 400,000 clones listed, about 64% were seen once. The clonotype originates from a human donor with chronic lymphocytic leukemia. The chain carries TRBV27 and TRBJ2-1, with 9 bases aligning to TRBD2. The specimen was PBMCs, collected after 36 months of ibrutinib treatment. The CDR3 is CASSPRSGGLYNEQFF. The CDR3 DNA is TGTGCCAGCAGCCCCCGGAGCGGGGGGCTCTACAATGAGCAGTTCTTC.